This T cell receptor beta chain is drawn from a study of cytomegalovirus exposure and HLA in healthy donors. Study-wide findings and caveats: Most subjects' HLA-A and HLA-B alleles were reportedly predicted from TCR beta sequences. An analysis that was carried out later associated 17,000 or so TCR beta sequences with HLA alleles at 0.05 false discovery rate.

CDR3 length equals 14 residues. Germline V CDR1 and CDR2: LGHNA, YSLEER. V was cut by 1 base and J by 1 base, with 4 bases left in between. In regard to this clone: Its target is not known.

60 Vbeta and 13 Jbeta primers were used in PCR. TCRdb's table, derived via immunoSEQ multiplex PCR, lists solely in-frame clones and lacks some. Of tens of thousands of clones listed, nearly 80% are singletons. The rearrangement uses TRBV4-3 and TRBJ2-2, with D unresolved. Input material: PBMCs. The sequence derives from a man aged 35-49 years in good health and CMV-seronegative. CDR3 bases: TGCGCCAGCAGCCAAGTTCGGAACACCGGGGAGCTGTTTTTT. It translates to CASSQVRNTGELFF.